This is a list of T cell receptor beta chains from one sample in a study of blood T cell repertoires in COVID-19. The data were produced by immunoSEQ multiplex PCR, yet TCRdb's version contains in-frame clones alone and is incomplete. Seen here are 300,000 to 450,000 clones, around nine tenths observed once, and the top ten hold 3%. What was sequenced was peripheral blood. The origin of the receptors is a human donor in a cohort sampled during active COVID-19. The CDR3 runs from the conserved cysteine through the conserved F or W. Each record gives: D gene, V gene, clone size, J gene, CDR3 DNA, CDR3 protein. D genes are given only for firm matches. A clone size is listed for some rows: how often the clone was seen (once, few, many), or a class if it is expanded.

>NA|TRBV12-3/TRBV12-4|NA|TRBJ2-7
TGTGCCAGCAGTTTCGGGATGGTCGAGCAGTACTTC
CASSFGMVEQYF
>TRBD1|TRBV27|few|TRBJ1-2
TGTGCCAGCAGTTTAGGGACAGGGGAAATTGGCTACACCTTC
CASSLGTGEIGYTF
>TRBD2|TRBV7-9|NA|TRBJ2-3
TGTGCCAGCAGCTCAGACCGGACTAGCGGCACAGATACGCAGTATTTT
CASSSDRTSGTDTQYF
>NA|TRBV5-5|NA|TRBJ1-5
TGTGCCAGCAGCTTGCAGGGTACTAGCAATCAGCCCCAGCATTTT
CASSLQGTSNQPQHF
>NA|TRBV20-1|NA|TRBJ1-6
TGCAGTGCTAGTTGGTCTCCCAGGGGCAATTCACCCCTCCACTTT
CSASWSPRGNSPLHF
>NA|TRBV4-2|NA|TRBJ2-1
TGTGCCAGCAGCCAAGTGGCGGGGTCCCCCTACAATGAGCAGTTCTTC
CASSQVAGSPYNEQFF
>NA|TRBV19|NA|TRBJ2-1
TGTGCCAGTAGTAGAGTGGGGCATGAGCAGTTCTTC
CASSRVGHEQFF
>TRBD2|TRBV2|few|TRBJ2-7
TGTGCCAGCAGTTTCAGCGGGAGCAACCACGAGCAGTACTTC
CASSFSGSNHEQYF
>TRBD1|TRBV19|NA|TRBJ2-3
TGTGCCAGTAGTCAACGGGACAGGGGCGAATCAATTCGCCCCGTCACAGATACGCAGTATTTT
CASSQRDRGESIRPVTDTQYF
>NA|TRBV29-1|once|TRBJ1-1
TGCAGCGCCTCCCTAGGGGTTTGGGACACTGAAGCTTTCTTT
CSASLGVWDTEAFF
>NA|TRBV27|NA|TRBJ2-1
NA
CASSSSGLPLSEQFF
>NA|TRBV12-3/TRBV12-4|NA|TRBJ1-5
TGTGCCAGCACCGGGGACGGGGGGGCGCCCCAGCATTTT
CASTGDGGAPQHF
>NA|TRBV6-1|once|TRBJ1-1
TGTGCCAGCAGTGAGATTGGGTGGGGCGCTGAAGCTTTCTTT
CASSEIGWGAEAFF
>NA|TRBV28|NA|TRBJ1-4
TGTGCCAGCAGTTTAAAGCCCGGACAAGGGGCCCCTTTGCATGAAAAACTGTTTTTT
CASSLKPGQGAPLHEKLFF
>TRBD1|TRBV3-1/TRBV3-2|NA|TRBJ1-2
TGTGCCAGCAGCCTGGGACAGGGGGATGGCTACACCTTC
CASSLGQGDGYTF
>TRBD1|TRBV19|NA|TRBJ1-4
TGTGCCAGTAGTCCGTCCCAGGGGGCTAATGAAAAACTGTTTTTT
CASSPSQGANEKLFF
>TRBD1|TRBV4-1|NA|TRBJ1-2
TGCGCCAGCAGGGGGGCAAGGGGGCCTGGCTACACCTTC
CASRGARGPGYTF
>TRBD1|TRBV5-6|NA|TRBJ2-7
TGTGCCAGCAGCTTGGTGCGGGGACAGGGGGTAGACGAGCAGTACTTC
CASSLVRGQGVDEQYF
>TRBD1|TRBV7-2|NA|TRBJ1-4
TGTGCCAGCAGCCCGCTTTACGACAGGGTTAGCGAAAAACTGTTTTTT
CASSPLYDRVSEKLFF
>NA|TRBV10-2|NA|TRBJ1-2
TGCGCCAGCCGTACGAGGGATTCAGGGGACTATGGCTACACCTTC
CASRTRDSGDYGYTF
>TRBD1|TRBV18|NA|TRBJ2-7
TGTGCCAGCTCGCAGACAGGGTTCTACGAGCAGTACTTC
CASSQTGFYEQYF
>TRBD2|TRBV2|NA|TRBJ2-3
TGTGCCAGCATTAAGGGTCCTAGCGGGGATACGCAGTATTTT
CASIKGPSGDTQYF
>TRBD2|TRBV24-1|NA|TRBJ2-1
TGTGCCACCAGTGAGGGGGGGTCGGAGAATGAGCAGTTCTTC
CATSEGGSENEQFF
>NA|TRBV9|NA|TRBJ2-2
TGTGCCAGCAGCAGAGGGGGGGCCGGCACCGGGGAGCTGTTTTTT
CASSRGGAGTGELFF
>TRBD1|TRBV19|NA|TRBJ1-3
TGTGCCACAGGGGACAGGACATTCTCTGGAAACACCATATATTTT
CATGDRTFSGNTIYF
>NA|TRBV9|NA|TRBJ2-6
TGTGCCAGCAGCGACCTACTGACTGGGGCCAACGTCCTGACTTTC
CASSDLLTGANVLTF
>TRBD1|TRBV6-5|NA|TRBJ2-7
TGTGCCAGCAGCATTGGACAGGGACCTAACGAGCAGTACTTC
CASSIGQGPNEQYF
>TRBD1|TRBV19|once|TRBJ1-5
TGTGCCAGTAGTATGGGACAGCGGATGAATCAGCCCCAGCATTTT
CASSMGQRMNQPQHF
>TRBD2|TRBV5-4|NA|TRBJ2-7
TGTGCCAGCAGCGTGGCCGGGACTAGGGGCTCCGAGCAGTACTTC
CASSVAGTRGSEQYF
>NA|TRBV28|once|TRBJ2-3
TGTGCCAGCAGCCCTACTAGCACAGATACGCAGTATTTT
CASSPTSTDTQYF
>NA|TRBV24-1|NA|TRBJ2-3
TGTGCCACCGTTGGGCAGGGTACAGATACGCAGTATTTT
CATVGQGTDTQYF
>NA|TRBV7-8|NA|TRBJ2-5
TGTGCCAGCAGCTCCCGACCGGGTCTTGGGACCCAGTACTTC
CASSSRPGLGTQYF
>NA|TRBV5-1|NA|TRBJ1-2
TGCGCCAGCAGCCCACAGACAGGACTTAACTATGGCTACACCTTC
CASSPQTGLNYGYTF
>TRBD1|TRBV5-1|once|TRBJ1-1
TGCGCCAGCAGCGGGACAGGGAGTACTGAAGCTTTCTTT
CASSGTGSTEAFF
>NA|TRBV6-5|NA|TRBJ1-2
TGTGCCAGCCGATCCAGGGCCCGTGACTATGGCTACACCTTC
CASRSRARDYGYTF
>NA|TRBV9|NA|TRBJ2-3
TGTGCCAGCAGCGTAGGGGGCAGATCCAGCACAGATACGCAGTATTTT
CASSVGGRSSTDTQYF
>NA|TRBV1|many|TRBJ1-5
TGCACCAGCATTTTAGAATTTCATCAGCCCCAGCATTTT
CTSILEFHQPQHF
>NA|TRBV21-1|NA|TRBJ2-1
TGTGCCAGCAGGATTCCGGCCCGAAAGGGACTAGCGGGGAAGAGCTCCTACAATGAGCAGTTCTTC
CASRIPARKGLAGKSSYNEQFF
>TRBD2|TRBV5-1|NA|TRBJ2-1
TGCGCCAGCAGCTTGCCTCTAGTAGCGGGAGAGGTGAATGAGCAGTTCTTC
CASSLPLVAGEVNEQFF
>NA|TRBV12-3/TRBV12-4|NA|TRBJ1-2
TGTGCCAGCAGTTTAGCTGGACTCTATGGCTACACCTTC
CASSLAGLYGYTF
>TRBD1|TRBV19|NA|TRBJ2-2
TGTGCCAGTAGTATAGGCAGGGGGCCCTCCGGGGAGCTGTTTTTT
CASSIGRGPSGELFF
>TRBD2|TRBV7-2|NA|TRBJ2-1
TGTGCCAGCAACATCGGGGGGGGTTACAATGAGCAGTTCTTC
CASNIGGGYNEQFF
>TRBD2|TRBV2|NA|TRBJ2-1
TGTGCCAGCAGCGGGCTAGCGGGGGAATACAATGAGCAGTTCTTC
CASSGLAGEYNEQFF
>TRBD1|TRBV4-1|once|TRBJ1-2
TGCGCCAGCAGCCAAGGTTTGTCAGGGGGACGTAACTATGGCTACACCTTC
CASSQGLSGGRNYGYTF
>NA|TRBV3-1/TRBV3-2|NA|TRBJ2-7
TGTGCCAGCAGCCTCTACGGGGGGCAGGCAAACTCCTACGAGCAGTACTTC
CASSLYGGQANSYEQYF
>TRBD1|TRBV5-1|once|TRBJ1-1
TGCGCCAGCAGATGGACAGGGATCGCTGAAGCTTTCTTT
CASRWTGIAEAFF
>NA|TRBV7-8|NA|TRBJ2-5
TGTGCCAGCAGCTTTGGTCGGGGGGAGACCCAGTACTTC
CASSFGRGETQYF
>TRBD2|TRBV5-6|NA|TRBJ2-6
TGTGCCAGCAGCCGACTAGCGGGAGGGAGTGGGGCCAACGTCCTGACTTTC
CASSRLAGGSGANVLTF
>TRBD1|TRBV5-1|NA|TRBJ2-1
TGCGCCAGCAGCAACCGGGACAGGGGGCCGGGTGAGCAGTTCTTC
CASSNRDRGPGEQFF
>NA|TRBV9|NA|TRBJ2-1
TGTGCCAGCAGCGTCGACGGAGGTAATGAGCAGTTCTTC
CASSVDGGNEQFF